This T cell receptor beta chain originates from a study of graft-versus-host responses after intestinal transplantation. Study details: Every one of the recipients received anti-thymocyte globulin induction and afterwards took tacrolimus and steroids for about 3 years.

Assay: immunoSEQ multiplex PCR; the TCRdb copy retains only in-frame clones and omits some. The sample consists of over 80,000 clones, 85% to 95% of them appearing once. A remark on this clone: Its antigen is currently unknown.

Study-level results: Patients who carried graft-donor T cell macrochimerism also had high graft-versus-host to host-versus-graft clonal ratios in their allografts. Early post-transplant falls in HvG clones accompanied the peak levels of circulating GvH clones.

Sequenced here: unstimulated CD8+ T cells sorted from spleen or lymph node cells, sampled before transplant. The TCR comes from a human donor who was the organ donor for an intestinal transplant.

CDR3 sequence reads: CASSQASGTGTETQYF. For the CDR3, the DNA is TGCGCCAGCAGCCAAGCCTCTGGGACAGGGACGGAGACCCAGTACTTC. The V gene is TRBV4-1, the J gene TRBJ2-5, with TRBD1 identical over 9 bases. The CDR3 covers 16 residues. Trimming removed 1 base from V and 5 bases from J; junction bases left unmatched: 8. The germline CDR1 and CDR2 sequences are MGHRA and YSYEKL.